These 22 T cell receptor beta chains came from one sample sequenced in a study of blood T cell repertoires in COVID-19 (dated by TCRdb to the early 2020s). The library was made by the immunoSEQ multiplex PCR assay. The clones in this table, taken by TCRdb from immuneACCESS, are in-frame only. Not every clone is retained; where verified, under half of the shortfall comes from an unresolved V gene, and the cause of the rest is unknown. The sample records 200,000 or so clones, over 75% of which are singletons. The biggest ten clones account for around 5.4% of the sample. Sequenced sample: peripheral blood. The receptor source for this set is a human donor in a cohort sampled during active COVID-19.

This chain uses TRBV28 with TRBJ2-1, with a possible D match to TRBD2 (5 bases). V lost 2 bases to trimming and J lost 2 bases, with 13 bases between them. The CDR3 length is 16 residues. In germline, CDR1 is MDHEN, CDR2 SYDVKM. CDR3 nucleotides: TGTGCCAGCAGTTTACTAATGGAGACTACCTACAATGAGCAGTTCTTC. Protein product: CASSLLMETTYNEQFF.

The chain employs TRBV7-9 and TRBJ2-2; 9 bases are a match to TRBD2. Germline trimming cut 3 bases from V and 7 bases from J; bases unmatched to any gene: 6. CDR1 SEHNR and CDR2 FQNEAQ come from the germline V gene (reference sequence). The CDR3 totals 15 residues. The CDR3 loop is CASSFPGTSFGELFF. CDR3 coding DNA: TGTGCCAGCAGCTTCCCCGGGACTAGCTTCGGGGAGCTGTTTTTT. The full variable domain, rest sourced from reference TRBV7-9 and TRBJ2-2, is DTGVSQNPRHKITKRGQNVTFRCDPISEHNRLYWYRQTLGQGPEFLTYFQNEAQLEKSRLLSDRFSAERPKGSFSTLEIQRTEQGDSAMYLCASSFPGTSFGELFFGEGSRLTVL.

The chain links TRBV4-1 to TRBJ2-7; unclear D gene. CDR1 is MGHRA and CDR2 is YSYEKL in the germline V gene. The length of the CDR3 is 16 residues. V lost 0 bases and J 0 bases, leaving 12 bases between the germline ends. CDR3 loop: CASSQDVVLSSYEQYF. CDR3 nucleotides: TGCGCCAGCAGCCAAGATGTCGTCCTGAGCTCCTACGAGCAGTACTTC.

V is TRBV19 and J is TRBJ1-2, with 7 positions matching TRBD1. V was pared by 3 bases and J by 3 bases, with 7 bases of the junction left unmatched. Germline CDR1 and CDR2: LNHDA and SQIVND (reference sequence). The CDR3 totals 15 residues. CDR3 in amino acids: CASSILRTGHYGYTF. The DNA for the CDR3 is TGTGCCAGTAGTATCTTAAGGACAGGACACTATGGCTACACCTTC.

The V call is TRBV9, the J call TRBJ1-3; no reliable D call. The V end lost 4 bases, the J end lost 4 bases, and 6 bases lay between the germline ends. The CDR3 contains 12 residues. Looked up from germline, CDR1 is SGDLS and CDR2 is YYNGEE. The CDR3, as DNA: TGTGCCAGCAGCCCGGGGGGAAACACCATATATTTT. Amino acids: CASSPGGNTIYF.

This clone was detected only a few times. This chain connects TRBV2 to TRBJ1-3; D unclear. The ends were cut back, 2 bases at V and 0 bases at J, with 8 bases in the middle. The germline V gene encodes CDR1 SNHLY and CDR2 FYNNEI. The CDR3 extends over 15 amino acids. The CDR3 nucleotides are TGTGCCAGCAGTGAATATCTATTCTCTGGAAACACCATATATTTT. Its protein is CASSEYLFSGNTIYF. Variable domain in full (rest from reference TRBV2 and TRBJ1-3): EPEVTQTPSHQVTQMGQEVILRCVPISNHLYFYWYRQILGQKVEFLVSFYNNEISEKSEIFDDQFSVERPDGSNFTLKIRSTKLEDSAMYFCASSEYLFSGNTIYFGEGSWLTVV.

This clone has a single count. The chain couples TRBV18 to TRBJ1-3; 7 bases line up with TRBD1. The CDR3 extends over 16 amino acids. Trimming cost V 5 bases and J 0 bases; bases outside gene matches: 7. Germline-derived CDR1 and CDR2 are KGHSH and LQKENI. In DNA form, the CDR3 reads TGTGCCAGCTCAGAGTCGACAGGGATCTCTGGAAACACCATATATTTT. Translation gives CASSESTGISGNTIYF.

Here the CDR3 reads CASSLGLGQRSHESYEQYF. DNA for the CDR3: TGTGCCAGCAGCTTAGGGTTGGGGCAGAGGAGCCACGAATCCTACGAGCAGTACTTC. The J gene is TRBJ2-7, the V gene TRBV11-2; D is perhaps TRBD1 (5 bases). Germline CDR1 reads SGHAT; CDR2 reads FQNNGV. The CDR3 totals 19 residues. V lost 1 base and J 1 base, leaving 23 bases between the germline ends.

The chain has TRBV4-3 and TRBJ1-4, with TRBD1 as a possible D gene (6 bases). Germline V gene lookup returns CDR1 LGHNA and CDR2 YSLEER. Trimming took 3 bases from V and 5 from J, leaving 13 bases between them. This CDR3 region has 15 residues. The CDR3 loop is CASSHSGHPNEKLFF. The CDR3 DNA follows: TGCGCCAGCAGCCATTCGGGACACCCGAATGAAAAACTGTTTTTT.

This rearrangement joins TRBV5-1 to TRBJ2-5; D is uncertain. Trimming shortened V by 1 base and J by 5 bases, and 12 bases separated the two germline ends. CDR3 length: 14 residues. In germline, CDR1 is SGHRS, CDR2 YFSETQ. The CDR3 region is CASSLSLLGETQYF. The CDR3 DNA reads as TGCGCCAGCAGCTTGAGTCTCCTCGGGGAGACCCAGTACTTC.

This clone occurred a few times. V and J are TRBV27 and TRBJ1-1; TRBD1 agrees at 10 bases. Looked up from germline, CDR1 is MNHEY and CDR2 is SMNVEV (reference sequence). The V gene end was trimmed by 2 bases and the J gene end by 6 bases; junction bases not matched to a gene: 3. The CDR3 has 14 amino acids. As DNA, the CDR3 is TGTGCCAGCAGTTTAAGACAGGGGGCATCTGAAGCTTTCTTT. The encoded protein is CASSLRQGASEAFF.

In this sample, this clone turned up once. This chain joins TRBV2 and TRBJ1-3, with D unresolved. The CDR3 length is 15 residues. Germline CDR1 and CDR2: SNHLY and FYNNEI. V dropped 1 base and J dropped 2 bases, with 9 bases sitting between them. CDR3 sequence reads: CASSEGGRTGNTIYF. The DNA for the CDR3 is TGTGCCAGCAGTGAAGGAGGCCGCACTGGAAACACCATATATTTT.

This clone was seen a single time. The rearrangement uses TRBV3-1 (or the pseudogene TRBV3-2) and TRBJ2-1; no definite D call. Per the germline V gene, CDR1 is LGHDT and CDR2 is YNNKEL (reference sequence). This CDR3 is 16 amino acids long. Trimming cost V 3 bases and J 5 bases, with 17 bases left between them. The CDR3 coding sequence is TGTGCCAGCAGCCATCTGTGTCAGGATACACACAATGAGCAGTTCTTC. Its protein is CASSHLCQDTHNEQFF.

The chain recombines TRBV24-1 with TRBJ1-2; D is possibly TRBD1 (6 bases). The germline gives CDR1 KGHDR, CDR2 SFDVKD. CDR3 length equals 17 residues. V shed 4 bases and J shed 0 bases, with 17 bases lying between them. CDR3 region: CATSDAGQPNSNYGYTF. As DNA, the CDR3 is TGTGCCACCAGTGACGCCGGACAGCCTAATTCTAACTATGGCTACACCTTC.

The chain employs TRBV9 and TRBJ2-1, with D possibly TRBD2 on 5 matching bases. CDR3 length equals 13 residues. The V end was cut by 0 bases, the J end by 6 bases, with 7 bases between. In germline, CDR1 is SGDLS, CDR2 YYNGEE. The CDR3: CASSVATSNEQFF. The CDR3 nucleotides read TGTGCCAGCAGCGTAGCTACTAGCAATGAGCAGTTCTTC.

V is TRBV9 and J is TRBJ1-2, with a tentative D call TRBD1 (5 bases). The CDR3 loop spans 13 amino acids. The V gene's germline CDR1 is SGDLS and CDR2 YYNGEE. V lost 4 bases, J lost 7 bases, and 14 bases lay in between. The CDR3 protein is CASSPFRQGGYTF. The DNA of the CDR3 is TGTGCCAGCAGCCCCTTCCGGCAGGGTGGCTACACCTTC.

The V call is TRBV7-8, the J call TRBJ2-7; 9 nucleotides agree with TRBD1. The CDR3 sequence is 15 residues long. From germline, CDR1 is SGHVS and CDR2 FQNEAQ. The V gene end was trimmed by 4 bases and the J gene end by 6 bases; junction bases not matched to a gene: 10. As DNA, the CDR3 is TGTGCCAGCAGCTGGGACAGGGTGCCCCCCATCGAGCAGTACTTC. It specifies CASSWDRVPPIEQYF.

The V gene is TRBV9, the J gene TRBJ1-5; D remains ambiguous. V was pared by 2 bases and J by 2 bases, with 17 bases between. CDR1 SGDLS and CDR2 YYNGEE come from the germline V gene. This CDR3 region has 17 residues. CDR3 protein: CASSVAMAEVGNQPQHF. DNA of the CDR3: TGTGCCAGCAGCGTGGCGATGGCCGAGGTGGGCAATCAGCCCCAGCATTTT.

Comments on this clone: Other DNA variants within this sample encode the same CDR3. V and J are TRBV6-2 or TRBV6-3 and TRBJ2-1; 13 bases are a match to TRBD2. Germline V gene lookup returns CDR1 MNHEY and CDR2 SVGEGT. CDR3 size: 14 residues. The V and J ends lost 6 bases and 7 bases, in that order; junction bases with no gene match: 3. The CDR3 region is CASSRLAGGNEQFF. CDR3 sequence (DNA): TGTGCCAGCAGCCGACTAGCGGGAGGAAATGAGCAGTTCTTC.

V is TRBV2 and J is TRBJ1-5; 10 positions match TRBD1. In germline, CDR1 is SNHLY, CDR2 FYNNEI. The CDR3 is 15 amino acids. The ends lost 6 bases at V and 1 base at J; junction bases unmatched: 3. This CDR3 is CASRKDRGSNQPQHF. CDR3 DNA sequence: TGTGCCAGCAGGAAGGACAGGGGGAGCAATCAGCCCCAGCATTTT.

V gene TRBV9 combines with J gene TRBJ1-6, with D perhaps TRBD1 (6 bases). V dropped 4 bases and J dropped 10 bases, with 15 bases sitting between them. Germline V lookup: CDR1 SGDLS, CDR2 YYNGEE. CDR3 size: 14 residues. The CDR3 coding sequence is TGTGCCAGCAGCTTACAGGGTTTCAACTCACCCCTCCACTTT. As protein: CASSLQGFNSPLHF.

CDR3 sequence reads: CASSLKRGLAVYNEQFF. DNA for the CDR3: TGTGCCAGCAGTTTAAAAAGAGGACTAGCGGTTTACAATGAGCAGTTCTTC. The chain is built from TRBV27 and TRBJ2-1, with 10 bases identical to TRBD2. Germline-derived CDR1 and CDR2 are MNHEY and SMNVEV (reference sequence). V shed 2 bases and J 4 bases; nucleotides not matched to a gene: 8. The CDR3 runs 17 residues.